This TCR beta chain was documented in a study of cytomegalovirus exposure and HLA in healthy donors (dated by TCRdb to 2016 to 2017). In terms of the full investigation: According to an earlier analysis of a few hundred of the donors, some 170 million T cells yielded some 110 million unique TCR beta sequences and approximately 300 Gb of sequence data. A separate validation cohort of about 110 different subjects was used in addition to the approximately 700-subject first cohort. Rather than using new phenotypic data, the later analysis identified candidate immune exposures from TCR beta sequences and from how often those sequences occurred across donors. The aim of the study was to test whether cataloging public T cell receptors could identify signatures of past pathogen exposure. The number of donors typed differed by locus, with about 629-630 for A, B, C, DRB1 and DQB1, around 520 for DQA1, 606 for DPA1, and approximately 470 for DPB1. About five DR-DQ haplotypes were handled as single units for association and clustering because linkage in the cohort was strong. In an earlier analysis of 550 to 700 of the donors, high-throughput TCR beta sequencing was used to judge whether each TCR beta V gene segment behaved as functional or pseudogenic. A later genetic analysis used genome-wide SNP genotypes for about 60% of the roughly 700 donors, treating that subset as a discovery cohort. The study profiled the T cell repertoires of about 640 subjects by immunosequencing and related them to cytomegalovirus serostatus. The study combined high-throughput TCR immunosequencing, statistical association of individual TCRs with disease status, and machine learning to predict cytomegalovirus infection status. Around 320 gigabases of sequencing data and approximately 84 million unique TCR sequences were included in an early release covering about 700 HLA-typed donors. All discovery cohort repertoires had been generated using a single sequencing platform. Alongside the repertoire data, information on donor age, sex, ethnicity and CMV serostatus was compiled. HLA typing covered class I and class II loci at four-digit resolution. In a later analysis, previously published TCR beta repertoires from about 640 donors were re-analyzed and high-resolution HLA genotyping was added so that TCR occurrence patterns could be studied. On average, around 200,000 unique TCR beta nucleotide sequences were sequenced per donor among 398 genotyped donors of the cohort, with roughly 18% of those sequences being non-productive. Of the approximately 400 genotyped donors, about 80% fell in the genetic ancestry cluster associated with self-reported Caucasian donors. Beyond this particular receptor, the publication reports: The classifier was reported to diagnose cytomegalovirus status with high specificity and sensitivity in both the original and validation cohorts. Sequencing depth was assumed to be roughly uniform across donors in the presence/absence analyses, though that assumption may not hold. Assigning TCR associations to individual alleles was difficult when HLA alleles, especially DR and DQ, strongly co-occurred. In vitro tests confirmed that three of the cytomegalovirus-associated TCR beta chains recognize cytomegalovirus antigens. At a false discovery rate of 0.05, a later analysis linked some 18,000 TCR beta sequences to specific HLA alleles. According to a later genetic analysis, donors in an Asian-associated ancestry cluster had fewer N-insertions in productive TCRs than the roughly 700-donor mean. A further reported finding was that TCR beta sequences accurately predicted the HLA-A and HLA-B alleles for most subjects in the first cohort. In a later genetic analysis, a missense DCLRE1C variant was associated with V-gene and J-gene trimming of TCR beta chains, and the association was replicated in an independent cohort. While some public TCRs were present in many individuals, most TCR sequences turned up only very rarely across donors. The 87-base-pair reads could not distinguish some IMGT-functional V segments, including TRBV6-2 and TRBV6-3, so those segments were excluded. Because some donors lacked HLA typing at each locus, the association tests relied only on the typed subset. In an earlier analysis of approximately 600 of the donors, most TCR beta V segments were observed in productive rearrangements about 87% or about 30% of the time, broadly matching IMGT annotations. The earlier analysis of approximately 590 of the donors excluded about 16 rarely observed V segments, including chromosome 9 orphons, because counts were too low. For the cohort, immune exposure information was limited to CMV serostatus. A cluster of highly shared sequence variants was judged likely to represent a technical artifact of the sequencing pipeline. According to a later analysis, parvovirus B19, influenza, CMV and Epstein-Barr virus appeared linked to several top co-occurrence clusters. In a later analysis, the rate of TCR association differed among HLA loci, with DRB1 alleles having the most associated TCRs and HLA-C alleles having the fewest. Most CMV-associated TCR beta chains appeared to be HLA-restricted in a later analysis, and the HLA associations seemed to be driven largely by CMV exposure. Linkage disequilibrium might explain the correlated functional status among segregating V segments, but an unknown experimental factor could not be ruled out. Only TCR beta chains were sequenced in this cohort, and the absence of alpha or paired-chain data limited detectable features. In a later analysis, HLA-associated TCR beta chains showed more clonal expansion and lower generation probabilities than non-associated chains that were equally common. The study gave a list of some 150 TCR beta chains associated with cytomegalovirus. The authors suggested that the approach could potentially be extended to other disease states and immunological phenotypes.

The library was prepared using the immunoSEQ multiplex PCR assay. For the multiplex PCR, a mixture combining 60 forward primers for TCR Vbeta segments and 13 reverse primers for TCR Jbeta segments was used. Amplification of the CDR3 region of rearranged TCR beta genes was performed with a multiplex PCR assay on genomic DNA. On the Illumina HiSeq System, the amplified TCR beta libraries were sequenced as 87-base-pair reads. Processing in the source paper ran as follows. A later analysis counted approximately 76 million unique TCR beta chains across the 690 or so repertoires, and some 11 million of these chains were shared by at least two donors. Raw reads were error-corrected and collapsed into unique sequences by a nearest-neighbor algorithm in which closely related sequences were merged to remove PCR and sequencing errors. CDR3 sequences were aligned to IMGT reference sequences to assign V, D and J gene segments. For a sequence to be retained, a match of at least six nucleotides to both a V gene segment and a J gene segment was required. Rearrangements were called productive when the CDR3 lacked stop codons and stayed in frame with V and J; all others were non-productive. Following IMGT convention, CDR3 was defined as the stretch from the second conserved V-encoded cysteine up to the conserved J-encoded phenylalanine. Sequences without an unambiguous match to a single V gene segment were excluded from the earlier analysis of a few hundred of the donors. An earlier analysis of roughly 590 of the donors called V segments functional above 56.7% productive rearrangements and segregating when the between-donor standard deviation exceeded 5%. A statistical classification framework was built for diagnosing cytomegalovirus status from the catalog of TCR beta chain sequences. V and J gene assignment, in a later analysis, came from comparing TCR nucleotide sequences with IMGT/GENE-DB human TR gene sequences. A later analysis assigned CDR3 sequences and most-parsimonious VDJ recombination scenarios with the TCRdist pipeline. In a later analysis, each TCR beta chain was defined by its CDR3 amino acid sequence together with its V-gene family, and reads without a unique V-gene family were excluded. In a later analysis, fewer than 600 highly shared, low-generation-probability nucleotide sequences were removed to address suspected cross-contamination and a sequencing artifact. In a later analysis, a clonal expansion index for each public chain was calculated from normalized within-repertoire ranks of inferred template counts. In a later analysis, generation probabilities were computed using a VDJ recombination model fitted to out-of-frame rearrangements, and the results were checked against IGoR. In a later analysis, TCR-TCR, TCR-HLA and TCR-CMV co-occurrence was scored with hypergeometric tests, and a repertoire-size bias correction was applied to TCR pairs. To estimate false discovery rates, a later analysis permuted the HLA or CMV assignments 20 times. A later analysis grouped co-occurring TCRs with DBSCAN, adding TCRdist sequence similarity when clustering within HLA-allele-positive subsets. Repertoires with fewer than 30,000 or more than 120,000 public chains were left out of co-occurrence clustering, as were a handful of repertoires with anomalous nucleotide sharing. TCRdb obtained this table from immuneACCESS and retained in-frame rearrangements with V and J assigned. These tables miss some clones; where compared with another copy, unresolved V genes account for less than half of the shortfall, and the remainder is unexplained. From that table come the V and J calls and clone size; the DNA was used to work out D and trimming. The sample has around 150,000 clones on record, 80% of them singletons. Jointly, the top ten make up roughly 5% of the sample.

The cohort was made up of roughly 670 healthy bone marrow donors. At the time of sampling, every cohort member was nominally healthy, though immune exposures that went unrecorded were likely present. The donor was CMV seronegative and belonged to the group of around 400 seronegative cohort members. Every donor gave a peripheral blood sample, and the peripheral blood mononuclear cells from that sample were used for TCR beta sequencing. The Qiagen DNeasy Blood Extraction Kit was used to extract genomic DNA from the blood cell samples. Here V drops 5 bases and J drops 8 bases, and the junction holds 8 bases not matched to any gene. The CDR3, cysteine through phenylalanine, is 14 amino acids long. CDR3 DNA only is kept here, 42 bases in frame from base 1. As encoded in the germline V gene, CDR1 is SGDLS while CDR2 is YYNGEE. As to this clone: No cognate antigen has been identified for it. No qualities accompany the bases; no much larger clone lies one base away.

The sequenced material came from PBMCs. The sequence derives from a man younger than 45 in good health and CMV-seronegative. The chain links TRBV9 with TRBJ2-1; the central 9 bases match TRBD2. CDR3 protein: CASSVSGSLDEQFF. The nucleotides are TGTGCCAGCAGTGTTAGCGGGAGTCTCGATGAGCAGTTCTTC. The CDR3 plus the reference TRBV9 and TRBJ2-1 genes for the other parts give the full variable domain: DSGVTQTPKHLITATGQRVTLRCSPRSGDLSVYWYQQSLDQGLQFLIQYYNGEERAKGNILERFSAQQFPDLHSELNLSSLELGDSALYFCASSVSGSLDEQFFGPGTRLTVL.